The sequence of this T cell receptor beta chain was determined in a study of T cell responses to AZD1222 COVID-19 vaccine. Study-level points and caveats: Repertoires were sampled only after the peak T cell response. Dominant at 160-218 and 743-854, vaccine-associated CD4 TCRs also spanned spike. White British donors predominated, females outnumbered males, and clonal diversity was possibly underestimated. Regions left unmutated in variants are reportedly the target of nearly half of spike-specific TCRs.

Concerning this clone: Its antigen is currently unknown.

Looked up from germline, CDR1 is SGHAT and CDR2 is FQNNGV. V lost 5 bases to trimming and J lost 0 bases, with 19 bases between them. The CDR3 runs 17 residues. Sequenced by immunoSEQ multiplex PCR; TCRdb stores in-frame clones only, minus some. The table shows roughly 100,000 clones, with roughly 89% occurring only once. The TCR comes from an adult who received the AZD1222 COVID-19 vaccine. This material consisted of peripheral blood, taken 28 days after the second AZD1222 dose. The V call is TRBV11-2, the J call TRBJ1-1; weak D call: TRBD1 (6 bases). Here the CDR3 DNA reads TGTGCCAGCAGCCCCTCAAGGGGGGCAGGACTGAACACTGAAGCTTTCTTT. Translating gives CASSPSRGAGLNTEAFF.